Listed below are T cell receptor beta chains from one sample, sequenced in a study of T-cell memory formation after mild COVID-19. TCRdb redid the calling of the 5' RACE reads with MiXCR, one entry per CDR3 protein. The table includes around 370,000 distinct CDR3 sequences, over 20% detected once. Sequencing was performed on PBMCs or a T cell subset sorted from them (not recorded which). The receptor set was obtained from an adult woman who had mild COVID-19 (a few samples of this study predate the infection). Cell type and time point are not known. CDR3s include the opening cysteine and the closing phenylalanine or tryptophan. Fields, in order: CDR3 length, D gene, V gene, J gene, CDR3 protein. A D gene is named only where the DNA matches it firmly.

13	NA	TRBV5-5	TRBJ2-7	CDSSTGDTVLSYF
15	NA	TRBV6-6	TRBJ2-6	CASSYGQAGANVLTF
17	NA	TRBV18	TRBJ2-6	CASSPPGHLSGANVLTF
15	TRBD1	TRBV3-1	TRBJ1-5	CASSPGRGPNQPQHF
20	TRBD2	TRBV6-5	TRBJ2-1	CASSGRSLTSGGAVYNEQFF
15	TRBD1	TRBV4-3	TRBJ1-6	CASSQDGQGGSPLHF
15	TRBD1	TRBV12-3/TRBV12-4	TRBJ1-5	CASSTGGRSNQPQHF
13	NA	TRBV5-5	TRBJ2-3	CASSLRVTDTQYF
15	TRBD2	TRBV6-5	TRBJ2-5	CASSYKRGGRETQYF
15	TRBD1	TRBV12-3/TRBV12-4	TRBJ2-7	CASRRTGGAAYEQYF
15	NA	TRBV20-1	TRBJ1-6	CSARDPRDTSSPLHF
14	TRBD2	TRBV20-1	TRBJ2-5	CSAREAGLPETQYF
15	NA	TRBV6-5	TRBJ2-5	CASRLSLQGQETQYF
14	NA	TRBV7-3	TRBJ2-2	CASSHGSSTGELFF
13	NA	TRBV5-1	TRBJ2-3	CASSFGSTDTQYF
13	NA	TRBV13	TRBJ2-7	CASRTEPSYEQYF
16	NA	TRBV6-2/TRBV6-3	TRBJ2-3	CASSYSFSGDTDTQYF
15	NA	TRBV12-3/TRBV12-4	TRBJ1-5	CASSLTPYSNQPQHF
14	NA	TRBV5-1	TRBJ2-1	CASSLGPAGNEQFF
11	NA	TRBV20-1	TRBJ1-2	CSASGAGGYTF
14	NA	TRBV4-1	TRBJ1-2	CASSIESTDYGYTF
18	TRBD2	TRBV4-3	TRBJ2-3	CASRRRLAGGPNADTQYF
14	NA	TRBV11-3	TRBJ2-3	CASSPSRSRDTQYF
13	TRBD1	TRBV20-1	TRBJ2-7	CSASTGTGLEQYF
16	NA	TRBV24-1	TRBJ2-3	CATSDLAAGVTDTQYF
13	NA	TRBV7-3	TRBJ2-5	CASSYDSQETQYF
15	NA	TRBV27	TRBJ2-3	CASRTGIRGTDTQYF
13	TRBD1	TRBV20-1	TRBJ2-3	CRAGDSSTDTQYF
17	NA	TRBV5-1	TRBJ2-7	CASSFFGTQGGYYEQYF
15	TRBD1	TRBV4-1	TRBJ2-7	CASSERQGGNYEQYF
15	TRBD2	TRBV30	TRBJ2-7	CAWSVLAGAGNEQYF
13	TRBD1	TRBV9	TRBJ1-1	CASSVTGVSEAFF
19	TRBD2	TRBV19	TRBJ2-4	CASSIEGLAGGPSKNIQYF